A selection of T cell receptor beta chains follows, all from one sample in a study of shared clonotypes between healthy human individuals. The protocol was immunoSEQ multiplex PCR, while the TCRdb copy is restricted to in-frame clones and leaves out a portion. The table has 550,000 to 750,000 clones, about 95% seen once. The specimen was naive CD8+ T cells sorted from blood. Source of these receptors: a woman aged 25 to 39 in good health. Each CDR3 is given with its conserved first and last residue. Each record gives: D gene, J gene, V gene, clone size, CDR3 protein, CDR3 DNA. A D gene is named only where the DNA matches it firmly. Clone size appears in some rows only: once, few, many, or a class for an expanded clone.

TRBD1,TRBJ1-2,TRBV30,few,CAWSVGSGQGYGYTF,TGTGCCTGGAGTGTGGGCAGCGGACAGGGTTATGGCTACACCTTC
.,TRBJ1-4,TRBV19,.,CASSIWDGVDEKLFF,TGTGCCAGTAGTATATGGGACGGGGTCGATGAAAAACTGTTTTTT
TRBD1,TRBJ2-7,TRBV7-8,.,CASSYRDRGSYEQYF,TGTGCCAGCAGCTATCGTGACAGGGGTTCCTACGAGCAGTACTTC
TRBD1,TRBJ1-4,TRBV7-9,.,CASGEGQGGTNEKLFF,TGTGCCAGCGGGGAGGGACAGGGAGGAACTAATGAAAAACTGTTTTTT
.,TRBJ1-2,TRBV19,.,CASSLRGAQPLYGYTF,TGTGCCAGTAGCCTACGGGGAGCGCAGCCGCTCTATGGCTACACCTTC
.,TRBJ1-3,TRBV28,.,CASRPLRAHSGNTIYF,TGTGCCAGCAGACCCCTCAGGGCCCACTCTGGAAACACCATATATTTT
.,TRBJ2-7,TRBV4-1,.,CASSQPFSSSYEQYF,TGCGCCAGCAGCCAACCCTTTTCGAGCTCCTACGAGCAGTACTTC
TRBD2,TRBJ2-1,TRBV7-9,.,CASSPRLAELGEEEQFF,TGTGCCAGCAGCCCTCGACTAGCGGAGCTGGGGGAGGAGGAGCAGTTCTTC
.,TRBJ2-1,TRBV15,.,CATSNVARNYNEQFF,TGTGCCACCAGCAACGTAGCGAGAAACTACAATGAGCAGTTCTTC
TRBD2,TRBJ2-1,TRBV4-1,.,CASSKTSGRADEQFF,TGCGCCAGCAGCAAGACTAGCGGGAGGGCCGATGAGCAGTTCTTC
TRBD1,TRBJ1-1,TRBV6-1,.,CASRVQGASSEAFF,TGTGCCAGCAGGGTACAGGGGGCGTCCTCTGAAGCTTTCTTT
.,TRBJ2-2,TRBV5-4,.,CASRPETGELFF,TGTGCCAGCAGACCAGAGACCGGGGAGCTGTTTTTT
.,TRBJ2-1,TRBV11-2,.,CASSLDQVGWGRDEQFF,TGTGCCAGCAGCTTAGATCAGGTAGGGTGGGGTAGGGATGAGCAGTTCTTC
.,TRBJ2-5,TRBV7-9,.,CASSPPRYQETQYF,TGTGCCAGCAGCCCGCCCAGGTACCAAGAGACCCAGTACTTC
TRBD2,TRBJ2-3,TRBV13,.,CASSLGSSGRDDTQYF,TGTGCCAGCAGCTTAGGATCCAGCGGGAGGGACGATACGCAGTATTTT
.,TRBJ1-1,TRBV6-5,.,CASSFLAEWGTGEAFF,TGTGCCAGCAGTTTTCTGGCTGAATGGGGTACTGGGGAAGCTTTCTTT
.,TRBJ1-5,TRBV27,.,CASSLSGDNQPQHF,TGTGCCAGCAGTTTATCGGGTGACAATCAGCCCCAGCATTTT
.,TRBJ2-1,TRBV7-9,.,CASSTPGGYNEQFF,TGTGCCAGCAGCACCCCTGGGGGGTACAATGAGCAGTTCTTC
.,TRBJ2-3,TRBV7-9,.,CASSSTEVTLAYF,TGTGCCAGCAGTTCGACAGAAGTAACCTTGGCGTATTTT
TRBD2,TRBJ2-7,TRBV11-2,.,CASSPGLGYEQYF,TGTGCCAGCAGCCCGGGACTAGGCTACGAGCAGTACTTC
.,TRBJ2-3,TRBV9,.,CASSAPVGISADTQYF,TGTGCCAGCAGCGCACCCGTCGGGATTTCCGCAGATACGCAGTATTTT
.,TRBJ2-7,TRBV5-4,.,CASSQLVGEQYF,TGTGCCAGCAGCCAACTAGTGGGCGAGCAGTACTTC
.,TRBJ1-5,TRBV19,.,CASSTDGYNQPQHF,TGTGCCAGTAGTACGGACGGTTACAATCAGCCCCAGCATTTT
TRBD1,TRBJ2-7,TRBV7-9,.,CASSPGTGREQYF,TGTGCCAGCAGCCCCGGGACAGGGCGGGAGCAGTACTTC
TRBD2,TRBJ2-1,TRBV30,.,CAWSILAGVNEQFF,TGTGCCTGGAGTATCCTAGCGGGAGTCAATGAGCAGTTCTTC
.,TRBJ2-7,TRBV27,.,CASSLTGIPYEQYF,TGTGCCAGCAGTTTAACAGGAATTCCCTACGAGCAGTACTTC
TRBD2,TRBJ2-1,TRBV5-1,once,CASSPFLAGLHNEQFF,TGCGCCAGCAGCCCCTTTCTAGCGGGGTTGCACAATGAGCAGTTCTTC
.,TRBJ2-7,TRBV27,.,CASSFNQYYEQYF,TGTGCCAGCAGTTTTAACCAGTACTACGAGCAGTACTTC
TRBD2,TRBJ2-1,TRBV19,.,CASSIAGSGSLTEQFF,TGTGCCAGTAGTATAGCGGGTAGCGGGAGCTTGACTGAGCAGTTCTTC
TRBD1,TRBJ1-1,TRBV28,once,CASSLLDRGTEAFF,TGTGCCAGCAGTTTACTGGACAGGGGGACTGAAGCTTTCTTT
TRBD2,TRBJ2-1,TRBV29-1,.,CSAAPGGNEQFF,TGCAGCGCCGCCCCGGGGGGGAATGAGCAGTTCTTC
TRBD2,TRBJ2-7,TRBV6-5,.,CASSYRPGLAYEQYF,TGTGCCAGCAGTTACCGACCGGGACTAGCCTACGAGCAGTACTTC
TRBD2,TRBJ2-7,TRBV5-4,.,CASSSGLAGPSYEQYF,TGTGCCAGCAGCTCGGGACTAGCGGGACCCTCCTACGAGCAGTACTTC
.,TRBJ2-2,TRBV11-1,.,CASSLAGVYPGELFF,TGTGCCAGCAGCTTAGCGGGAGTCTACCCCGGGGAGCTGTTTTTT
TRBD2,TRBJ2-3,TRBV7-9,.,CASSLTSGTDTQYF,TGTGCCAGCAGCTTGACTAGCGGCACAGATACGCAGTATTTT
.,TRBJ2-2,TRBV6-5,.,CASSAGHQFTGELFF,TGTGCCAGCAGTGCGGGACACCAGTTCACCGGGGAGCTGTTTTTT
.,TRBJ1-1,TRBV25-1,.,CASSERLNTEAFF,TGTGCCAGCAGTGAAAGGTTGAACACTGAAGCTTTCTTT
.,TRBJ2-7,TRBV9,.,CASSLTIGQGGEQYF,TGTGCCAGCAGCCTAACGATCGGGCAGGGTGGCGAGCAGTACTTC
.,TRBJ2-5,TRBV6-5,.,CASSSEWGGGETQYF,TGTGCCAGCAGTTCGGAGTGGGGGGGCGGTGAGACCCAGTACTTC
TRBD1,TRBJ2-7,TRBV2,.,CATIRTGTGPYEQYF,TGTGCCACTATCAGAACCGGGACAGGCCCCTACGAGCAGTACTTC